These 10 T cell receptor beta chains originate from one sample sequenced in a study of blood T cell repertoires in COVID-19. Repertoires were generated with immunoSEQ multiplex PCR, while TCRdb's copy carries only in-frame clones and drops some. The sample records some 70,000 clones, 80% to 90% being singletons. Material for sequencing was peripheral blood. These receptors were obtained from a man over 45 with acute or convalescent COVID-19.

The table lists this clone with a few counts. The rearrangement uses TRBV4-3 and TRBJ2-7; the match to TRBD1 covers 7 bases. CDR3 length: 16 amino acids. The V gene's germline CDR1 is LGHNA and CDR2 YSLEER. V dropped 4 bases and J dropped 4; count of bases not matched to a gene: 13. The DNA of the CDR3 is TGCGCCAGCAGCCCCTCCGGAACAGGGGAGCGGTACGAGCAGTACTTC. Translated, it gives CASSPSGTGERYEQYF.

The rearrangement uses TRBV7-6 and TRBJ2-3, with 8 bases identical to TRBD2. The CDR3 consists of 18 residues. J was trimmed by 1 base and V by 3 bases; bases with no gene match: 12. From germline, CDR1 is SGHVS and CDR2 FNYEAQ. As DNA, the CDR3 is TGTGCCAGCAGCTTCCGTTCCCTTCGGGAGGGAGGCACAGATACGCAGTATTTT. Translation gives CASSFRSLREGGTDTQYF.

The chain combines TRBV29-1 with TRBJ2-3; 8 bases match TRBD1. CDR1 is SQVTM, CDR2 ANQGSEA, per germline. This CDR3 spans 16 amino acids. V lost 5 bases and J lost 6; bases outside the gene matches: 16. This CDR3 is CSVSVRGRGLGDTQYF. The CDR3 DNA is TGCAGCGTTAGTGTCCGCGGCAGGGGGCTAGGGGATACGCAGTATTTT.

In its sample, this clone was seen a few times. The rearrangement uses TRBV6-6 and TRBJ2-2; no clear D gene. Germline CDR1 is MNHNY and CDR2 is SVGAGI (reference sequence). The CDR3 is made up of 16 amino acids. V lost 0 bases and J 1 base, leaving 9 bases between the germline ends. The CDR3 sequence: CASSYSYQENTGELFF. The CDR3 DNA reads TGTGCCAGCAGTTACTCATATCAGGAGAACACCGGGGAGCTGTTTTTT.

This clone was seen just once. The rearrangement links TRBV7-9 to TRBJ2-5; perhaps TRBD1 as D (5 bases). The V end lost 8 bases, the J end lost 5 bases, and 12 bases lay between the germline ends. Germline V gene sequence: CDR1 SEHNR, CDR2 FQNEAQ (reference sequence). This CDR3 has 12 amino acids. The CDR3 region has the DNA TGTGCCAGCGGGATAGGGGCGGAGACCCAGTACTTC. Translating gives CASGIGAETQYF.

The V call is TRBV6-5, the J call TRBJ2-1; 11 bases are shared with TRBD2. V was clipped by 8 bases and J by 6 bases; unmatched bases: 9. This CDR3 region has 15 residues. The germline V gene encodes CDR1 MNHEY and CDR2 SVGAGI. In nucleotides, the CDR3 is TGTGCCAGCGACACTAGCGGGAGTGGGGGCAATGAGCAGTTCTTC. Its translation is CASDTSGSGGNEQFF.

The chain recombines TRBV29-1 with TRBJ2-7, with D unresolved. The CDR3 spans 14 residues. The V gene's germline CDR1 is SQVTM and CDR2 ANQGSEA. V lost 6 bases to trimming and J lost 0 bases, with 15 bases between them. The CDR3 DNA reads as TGCAGCGTCGCCCTCTCACAAAGCTCCTACGAGCAGTACTTC. This sequence encodes CSVALSQSSYEQYF.

This chain joins TRBV12-3 or TRBV12-4 and TRBJ1-6, with D hard to call. CDR3 length: 12 residues. V lost 3 bases, J lost 7 bases, and 4 bases lay in between. For the CDR3, the DNA is TGTGCCAGCAGTTTTGAGAATTCACCCCTCCACTTT. Its translation is CASSFENSPLHF.

This clone was observed once. V and J are TRBV19 and TRBJ2-5; tentatively, D is TRBD1 (6 bases). From germline, CDR1 is LNHDA and CDR2 SQIVND (reference sequence). V lost 6 bases to trimming and J lost 0 bases, with 14 bases between them. The CDR3 runs 15 residues. The CDR3 region is CASRDPGHDQETQYF. Here the CDR3 DNA reads TGTGCCAGTAGGGACCCGGGACACGACCAAGAGACCCAGTACTTC.

The gene calls are TRBV7-3 and TRBJ1-5; D is undetermined. CDR3 length equals 13 residues. Trimming left V 5 bases short and J 7 bases short, with 12 bases between. CDR1 is SGHTA and CDR2 is FQGTGA in the germline V gene. CDR3 nucleotides: TGTGCCAGCAGCCCTACCCTCTCCCAGCCCCAGCATTTT. Protein: CASSPTLSQPQHF.